This TCR beta chain was captured by sequencing in a study of CD8+ T cells in alopecia areata. Regarding the study as a whole: Compared with normal scalp, lesional scalp had higher clonality and more expanded CD8+ clones. Alphabeta T cells residing in normal skin are also sequenced in scalp samples.

Starting from PBMCs, sorting isolated CD4+ and CD8+ T cells. It was cDNA, reverse transcribed from extracted RNA, that served as the sequencing template. Clones were sequenced by immunoSEQ multiplex PCR, and TCRdb holds only the in-frame ones, with some missing. Counted here are about 110,000 clones, roughly 59% occurring once; the ten biggest clones make up less than 25%. Per the germline V gene, CDR1 is SGHRS and CDR2 is YFSETQ. Trimming cost V 4 bases and J 6 bases, with 5 bases left between them. The CDR3 is made up of 11 amino acids. For this clone: Its antigen is not identified.

The sample taken for sequencing was CD8+ T cells sorted from blood. The TCR was taken from a human donor in good health. V gene TRBV5-1 combines with J gene TRBJ2-1; no clear D gene. Here the CDR3 reads CASSEGNEQFF. DNA of the CDR3: TGCGCCAGCAGCGAAGGCAATGAGCAGTTCTTC.